The rows below give T cell receptor beta chains drawn from one sample of a study of T cell responses to AZD1222 COVID-19 vaccine. Profiling relied on immunoSEQ multiplex PCR, and the TCRdb table lists in-frame clones only, not all of them. The table has approximately 150,000 clones, 80% to 95% seen once. The sequencing used peripheral blood, collected on day 0 of AZD1222 vaccination. Source of these receptors: an adult in good health. The CDR3 runs from the conserved cysteine through the conserved F or W.

v_call: TRBV2
j_call: TRBJ1-3
cdr3_aa: CARKSEGVGFSGNTIYF

v_call: TRBV4-3
j_call: TRBJ1-1
cdr3_aa: CASSQREGAGAFF

v_call: TRBV5-1
j_call: TRBJ1-5
cdr3_aa: CASSLGQGDQPQHF

v_call: TRBV23-1
j_call: TRBJ2-6
cdr3_aa: CASSQSGGQGVSGANVLTF

v_call: TRBV19
j_call: TRBJ1-5
cdr3_aa: CASSLGSFNSNQPQHF

v_call: TRBV11-3
j_call: TRBJ2-5
cdr3_aa: CASSWSTGGQYF

v_call: TRBV3-1/TRBV3-2
j_call: TRBJ2-7
cdr3_aa: CASSRGTVTYEQYF

v_call: TRBV9
j_call: TRBJ2-7
cdr3_aa: CASSVGLAGVYEQYF

v_call: TRBV28
j_call: TRBJ2-1
cdr3_aa: CASRRDVPTRDLKQFF

v_call: TRBV27
j_call: TRBJ1-6
cdr3_aa: CASSILGSSYNSPLHF

v_call: TRBV5-7
j_call: TRBJ2-1
cdr3_aa: CASSLHKGQNEQFF

v_call: TRBV7-2
j_call: TRBJ2-3
cdr3_aa: CASSFEGRLGTDTQYF

v_call: TRBV18
j_call: TRBJ2-7
cdr3_aa: CASSPLGLAGGEEQYF

v_call: TRBV2
j_call: TRBJ1-6
cdr3_aa: CARGNVNSPLHF

v_call: TRBV7-2
j_call: TRBJ1-6
cdr3_aa: CASRASSLDNSPLHF

v_call: TRBV6-5
j_call: TRBJ1-2
cdr3_aa: CASSWTGFNGYTF

v_call: TRBV4-2
j_call: TRBJ2-1
cdr3_aa: CASSYLPGLAGEESNEQFF

v_call: TRBV2
j_call: TRBJ2-1
cdr3_aa: CASSEYQVLNEQFF

v_call: TRBV30
j_call: TRBJ1-6
cdr3_aa: CAWSEGGDSPLHF

v_call: TRBV19
j_call: TRBJ2-3
cdr3_aa: CASWGQGSDTQYF

v_call: TRBV19
j_call: TRBJ2-1
cdr3_aa: CASSIGLAGGSLHSYNEQFF

v_call: TRBV5-1
j_call: TRBJ2-1
cdr3_aa: CASWGVAGGNEQFF

v_call: TRBV14
j_call: TRBJ2-3
cdr3_aa: CASSQRGGRTDTQYF

v_call: TRBV7-2
j_call: TRBJ1-3
cdr3_aa: CASSLFGGVSGNTIYF

v_call: TRBV6-4
j_call: TRBJ1-1
cdr3_aa: CASSALAGTEAFF

v_call: TRBV11-2
j_call: TRBJ2-7
cdr3_aa: CASSSGQWMDNEQYF

v_call: TRBV7-2
j_call: TRBJ2-1
cdr3_aa: CASSWYNEQFF

v_call: TRBV12-3/TRBV12-4
j_call: TRBJ2-7
cdr3_aa: CASSMPAGEQYF

v_call: TRBV28
j_call: TRBJ1-6
cdr3_aa: CASSSSWGAGSPLHF

v_call: TRBV6-1
j_call: TRBJ1-5
cdr3_aa: CASSEKGAVQPQHF

v_call: TRBV6-5
j_call: TRBJ1-2
cdr3_aa: CASSYSGTANNYGYTF

v_call: TRBV5-5
j_call: TRBJ1-6
cdr3_aa: CASSLWTGGNSPLHF

v_call: TRBV5-1
j_call: TRBJ2-2
cdr3_aa: CASSLQGGKKNTGELFF